The clone carrying this T cell receptor (beta chain) was counted ten times or more. Its antigen is not identified. Sample time point: pre-sensitization, week 0. Treatment meaning: therapeutic diphenylcyclopropenone sensitization with weekly scalp DPC. This record belongs to a study of human T cells and chemical hapten exposure. Study-level background: Patients, predominantly female, presented with alopecia areata, totalis or universalis. Overall study results and limits: The formation of large CDR3 similarity clusters by expanded TCRs significantly exceeded that of controls.

CDR1 and CDR2 (germline): SEHNR, FQNEAQ (reference sequence). This CDR3 is 15 amino acids long. V lost 3 bases, J lost 6 bases, and 12 bases lay in between. In TCRdb, the RACE reads were re-called with MiXCR into one record per CDR3 protein. The table records more than 250,000 distinct CDR3 sequences, over 7.5% of them present only once. The origin of this receptor is a young man with alopecia areata. Some clones in this sample may be carry-over from other donors' samples. The chain is built from TRBV7-9 and TRBJ1-6, with D possibly being TRBD1 (5 bases). The sequences come from whole blood, collected in connection with sensitization to the hapten diphenylcyclopropenone (DPC). CDR3 coding DNA: TGTGCCAGCAGCTTCGAGGGGTATCTTAATTCACCCCTCCACTTT. It is translated as CASSFEGYLNSPLHF.